These 14 T cell receptor beta chains were sequenced from one sample in a study of cytomegalovirus exposure and HLA in healthy donors. PCR used 60 Vbeta primers and 13 Jbeta primers. This table comes from immunoSEQ multiplex PCR, and its TCRdb copy is limited to in-frame clones, with some not included. This sample has roughly 80,000 clones, with approximately 75% found just once. Sequences were obtained from PBMCs. The receptors stem from a woman aged 40 to 50 in good health and CMV-seronegative.

This chain uses TRBV2 with TRBJ1-2, with 8 bases aligning to TRBD1. The germline CDR1 and CDR2 sequences are SNHLY and FYNNEI. The V gene end was trimmed by 9 bases and the J gene end by 4 bases; junction bases not matched to a gene: 10. The CDR3 is 14 amino acids. CDR3 DNA sequence: TGTGCCAGTACAGGGGGTGTCTCCTCCTATGGCTACACCTTC. Translating it yields CASTGGVSSYGYTF.

The rearrangement joins TRBV20-1 to TRBJ2-7; D not certain. The CDR3 contains 11 residues. From germline, CDR1 is DFQATT and CDR2 SNEGSKA (reference sequence). V lost 3 bases and J 4 bases, leaving 7 bases between the germline ends. CDR3 region: CSASGEYEQYF. The CDR3 region has the DNA TGCAGTGCTAGCGGAGAGTACGAGCAGTACTTC.

This sequence joins TRBV15 and TRBJ1-2; TRBD1 might be the D (6 bases). V lost 0 bases and J 3 bases, leaving 11 bases between the germline ends. This CDR3 contains 15 residues. Germline-derived CDR1 and CDR2 are LNHNV and YYDKDF (reference sequence). This chain's CDR3 is CATSRDRTEYYGYTF. The CDR3 DNA is TGTGCCACCAGCAGAGACCGGACAGAATACTATGGCTACACCTTC.

J is TRBJ2-1 and V is TRBV4-3; 10 nucleotides align to TRBD2. V lost 1 base, J lost 5 bases, and 5 bases stayed unmatched. Germline V lookup: CDR1 LGHNA, CDR2 YSLEER. The CDR3 is 16 residues long. The CDR3 region is CASSQAWLAGDNEQFF. DNA of the CDR3: TGCGCCAGCAGCCAAGCGTGGCTAGCGGGAGACAATGAGCAGTTCTTC.

The chain is built from TRBV2 and TRBJ2-3; 13 bases line up with TRBD2. From germline, CDR1 is SNHLY and CDR2 FYNNEI. The V gene end was trimmed by 5 bases and the J gene end by 4 bases; junction bases not matched to a gene: 9. This CDR3 contains 17 residues. The CDR3 reads CASSRLAGGFASDTQYF. In nucleotides, the CDR3 is TGTGCCAGCAGTAGACTAGCGGGGGGATTCGCTTCAGATACGCAGTATTTT.

This clone has only one observation. The chain joins TRBV4-2 to TRBJ2-7; TRBD2 agrees at 9 bases. The CDR3 runs to 16 residues. Per germline, CDR1 LGHNA and CDR2 YNFKEQ. V shed 4 bases and J 3 bases; nucleotides not matched to a gene: 10. CDR3 in DNA: TGTGCCAGCAGCCCGAGTAAGACTAGCGGATTCTACGAGCAGTACTTC. Residues: CASSPSKTSGFYEQYF.

CDR3 loop: CASSYDYTEAFF. CDR3 DNA sequence: TGTGCCAGCAGTTACGACTACACTGAAGCTTTCTTT. This chain connects TRBV6-5 to TRBJ1-1; unclear D gene. V gave up 2 bases and J gave up 3 bases, with 4 bases separating them. Germline loops: CDR1 MNHEY, CDR2 SVGAGI. This CDR3 region has 12 residues.

The J gene is TRBJ1-6, the V gene TRBV5-6, with a weak D call TRBD1 (6 bases). The CDR3 has 15 residues. The V gene's germline CDR1 is SGHDT and CDR2 YYEEEE. V gave up 2 bases and J gave up 7 bases, with 13 bases separating them. The CDR3 DNA follows: TGTGCCAGCAGCTTACGACAGGCGGTGAATTCACCCCTCCACTTT. Translating gives CASSLRQAVNSPLHF.

This clone has only a few counts. The chain combines TRBV5-1 with TRBJ2-1, with no clear D. CDR3 size: 12 residues. Germline lookup yields CDR1 SGHRS and CDR2 YFSETQ. Trimming took 2 bases from V and 6 from J, leaving 6 bases between them. CDR3 protein: CASSFRGNEQFF. CDR3 DNA sequence: TGCGCCAGCAGCTTCCGCGGCAATGAGCAGTTCTTC.

The J gene is TRBJ1-6, the V gene TRBV4-1; D is possibly TRBD1 (5 bases). The CDR3 has 15 amino acids. The V gene's germline CDR1 is MGHRA and CDR2 YSYEKL. Trimming removed 1 base from V and 5 bases from J, with 9 bases in between. The CDR3 sequence is CASSQVSGNNSPLHF. In DNA, the CDR3 is TGCGCCAGCAGCCAAGTTTCAGGGAATAATTCACCCCTCCACTTT.

The chain couples TRBV10-3 to TRBJ2-3; tentative D call: TRBD1 (5 bases). CDR3 length: 15 residues. Germline lookup yields CDR1 ENHRY and CDR2 SYGVKD. V lost 0 bases, J lost 3 bases, and 10 bases lay in between. CDR3 nucleotide sequence: TGTGCCATCAGTGAGTCGTCAAAGGGGACAGATACGCAGTATTTT. Protein: CAISESSKGTDTQYF.

The J gene is TRBJ1-2, the V gene TRBV9; 8 positions match TRBD1. J gave up 4 bases and V 0 bases, and 8 bases lay outside the gene matches. The V gene's germline CDR1 is SGDLS and CDR2 YYNGEE. This CDR3 is built from 16 residues. The CDR3 DNA reads TGTGCCAGCAGCGTAGCCCCTACAGGGGGGAGCTATGGCTACACCTTC. Its protein is CASSVAPTGGSYGYTF. The entire variable domain, with the rest obtained from reference TRBV9 and TRBJ1-2, is as follows: DSGVTQTPKHLITATGQRVTLRCSPRSGDLSVYWYQQSLDQGLQFLIQYYNGEERAKGNILERFSAQQFPDLHSELNLSSLELGDSALYFCASSVAPTGGSYGYTFGSGTRLTVV.

The chain employs TRBV7-9 and TRBJ1-1; TRBD1 aligns across 10 bases. V lost 5 bases, J lost 7 bases, and 7 bases stayed unmatched. Germline V lookup: CDR1 SEHNR, CDR2 FQNEAQ (reference sequence). The CDR3 loop spans 14 amino acids. CDR3 coding DNA: TGTGCCAGCAGCCGCGGGACAGGGGATGGTGAAGCTTTCTTT. This sequence encodes CASSRGTGDGEAFF.

The V gene is TRBV10-2, the J gene TRBJ2-3; no firm D call. CDR1 and CDR2 (germline): WSHSY, SAAADI. Trimming shortened V by 4 bases and J by 2 bases, and 4 bases separated the two germline ends. The CDR3 is 12 residues long. The CDR3 nucleotides read TGCGCCAGCAGTGTGTACACAGATACGCAGTATTTT. This encodes CASSVYTDTQYF.